Presented here are 5 T cell receptor beta chains from one specimen sequenced in a study of CD8 T cells in Susac syndrome. The authors reverse transcribed roughly 0.5 to 1 ug RNA with random hexamers. TCRdb analysed the immunoSEQ multiplex PCR reads with MiXCR anew, one entry per CDR3 protein. The sample lists some 180,000 distinct CDR3 sequences, 85% to 95% seen once, with around 0.1% in the top ten. Input material: CD4+ T cells from PBMCs. The receptors derive from a human donor in good health.

The chain couples TRBV11-2 to TRBJ2-7, with 10 positions matching TRBD2. CDR1 is SGHAT and CDR2 is FQNNGV in the germline V gene. V gave up 5 bases and J gave up 2 bases; unmatched junction bases: 21. This CDR3 is built from 20 residues. The CDR3: CASSLKVQTTIAGGPYEQYF. CDR3 bases: TGTGCCAGCAGCCTAAAGGTCCAGACTACAATAGCGGGGGGCCCCTACGAGCAGTACTTC. Based on the CDR3 plus reference TRBV11-2 and TRBJ2-7, the full variable domain is EAGVAQSPRYKIIEKRQSVAFWCNPISGHATLYWYQQILGQGPKLLIQFQNNGVVDDSQLPKDRFSAERLKGVDSTLKIQPAKLEDSAVYLCASSLKVQTTIAGGPYEQYFGPGTRLTVT.

The CDR3, as DNA: TGCGCCAGCAGCTTGGGGGTGGAAGGGCATGAGCAGTTCTTC. It specifies CASSLGVEGHEQFF. The chain employs TRBV5-1 and TRBJ2-1; D uncertain. Germline CDR1 SGHRS, CDR2 YFSETQ. V shed 0 bases and J shed 8 bases, with 12 bases lying between them. The length of the CDR3 is 14 residues.

The V and J genes are TRBV20-1 and TRBJ2-5; 8 bases line up with TRBD2. Unmatched junction bases numbered 3, after V lost 5 bases and J lost 1 base. This CDR3 is built from 13 residues. From germline, CDR1 is DFQATT and CDR2 SNEGSKA (reference sequence). CDR3: CSAPGTSQETQYF. The CDR3 bases are TGCAGTGCTCCCGGGACTAGCCAAGAGACCCAGTACTTC.

The chain has TRBV19 and TRBJ2-4; D perhaps matches TRBD1 (5 bases). The CDR3 covers 11 residues. Germline CDR1 is LNHDA and CDR2 is SQIVND (reference sequence). With 6 bases removed from V and 9 bases from J, the gap between germline ends came to 9 bases. The CDR3 sequence is CASSQGAIQYF. CDR3 nucleotides: TGTGCCAGTAGCCAGGGTGCCATTCAGTACTTC.

In its sample, this clonotype was seen once. This chain uses TRBV7-8 with TRBJ2-3; 7 positions match TRBD2. CDR1 and CDR2 from the germline V gene are SGHVS and FQNEAQ. The CDR3 contains 18 residues. Trimming took 3 bases from V and 6 from J; bases not matched to a gene: 18. CDR3 amino acids: CASSFLQMRAGPGDTQYF. CDR3 coding DNA: TGTGCCAGCAGCTTCCTCCAGATGAGAGCGGGGCCCGGGGATACGCAGTATTTT. The full variable domain, rest sourced from reference TRBV7-8 and TRBJ2-3, is GAGVSQSPRYKVAKRGQDVALRCDPISGHVSLFWYQQALGQGPEFLTYFQNEAQLDKSGLPSDRFFAERPEGSVSTLKIQRTQQEDSAVYLCASSFLQMRAGPGDTQYFGPGTRLTVL.